This is a list of T cell receptor beta chains from one sample in a study of blood T cell repertoires in COVID-19. Libraries were prepared by immunoSEQ multiplex PCR; TCRdb keeps only in-frame clonotypes and omits some of them. The sample shows over 400,000 clones, 86% of them seen only once. The sample was peripheral blood. These receptors came from a woman aged 25 to 39 with active or convalescent COVID-19. The CDR3 runs from the conserved cysteine through the conserved F or W. A D gene is named only where the DNA matches it firmly. Part of the rows lack a size; the others show once, few, many or a class for expanded clones.

length,J,D,V,size,DNA,CDR3
18,TRBJ2-3,TRBD2,TRBV5-4,.,TGTGCCAGCAGCTTTAAAACTTGGCTAGCGGGAGGAGGAGATACGCAGTATTTT,CASSFKTWLAGGGDTQYF
18,TRBJ2-3,.,TRBV6-1,.,TGTGCCAGCAGTGAATTGGGGTGGGGGGGGCGCACGACAGATACGCAGTATTTT,CASSELGWGGRTTDTQYF
13,TRBJ1-1,.,TRBV2,.,TGTGCCAGCAGTGAAACAGTGAACACTGAAGCTTTCTTT,CASSETVNTEAFF
15,TRBJ1-1,TRBD1,TRBV5-4,few,TGTGCCAGCAGCATACAGGGGGCGTGGAACACTGAAGCTTTCTTT,CASSIQGAWNTEAFF
16,TRBJ2-7,TRBD2,TRBV6-1,.,TGTGCCAGCAGTGACGTTTCTAGCGGGAGCGTCGCCGAGCAGTACTTC,CASSDVSSGSVAEQYF
15,TRBJ1-4,TRBD1,TRBV5-1,.,TGCGCCAGCAGAGAGGAGGGACAGGGCTGGGAAAAACTGTTTTTT,CASREEGQGWEKLFF
15,TRBJ2-5,.,TRBV4-1,.,TGCGCCAGCAGCCAGATGGGACTCCTCGGAGAGACCCAGTACTTC,CASSQMGLLGETQYF
13,TRBJ1-5,.,TRBV6-5,.,TGTGCCAGCAGTTACAACAGCTATCAGCCCCAGCATTTT,CASSYNSYQPQHF
15,TRBJ2-5,.,TRBV28,.,TGTGCCAGCAGTTACTTTGGCGGGACGAGAGAGACCCAGTACTTC,CASSYFGGTRETQYF
15,TRBJ1-2,TRBD1,TRBV27,.,TGTGCCAGCAGTTTCGGGACAGGGGCCATGGGGGGCTACACCTTC,CASSFGTGAMGGYTF
16,TRBJ1-3,.,TRBV4-1,few,TGCGCCAGCAGCCAACCCCAGGGTGGTCGGGGAAACACCATATATTTT,CASSQPQGGRGNTIYF
14,TRBJ1-5,.,TRBV2,few,TGTGCCAGCAGTGAGTCAAACAGGGATCAGCCCCAGCATTTT,CASSESNRDQPQHF
15,TRBJ2-2,.,TRBV2,.,TGTGCCAGCAGTGAAGCGCTGGCCGGGACCGGGGAGCTGTTTTTT,CASSEALAGTGELFF
14,TRBJ1-4,.,TRBV4-1,.,TGCGCCAGCAGCCAACGGGAGTTGGATGAAAAACTGTTTTTT,CASSQRELDEKLFF
16,TRBJ2-1,TRBD2,TRBV7-8,.,TGTGCCAGCAGCTTAGTTAGACTAGCGGACTACAATGAGCAGTTCTTC,CASSLVRLADYNEQFF
15,TRBJ1-5,.,TRBV10-2,.,TGCGCCAGCAGTGAGCCACAGGCTCGCAATCAGCCCCAGCATTTT,CASSEPQARNQPQHF
17,TRBJ2-1,TRBD2,TRBV25-1,.,TGTGCCAGCAGTGACCCTATAGCGGGGGGGATATACAATGAGCAGTTCTTC,CASSDPIAGGIYNEQFF
15,TRBJ2-5,TRBD1,TRBV6-5,.,TGTGCCAGCAGTACCGGGACAGGGGTCGGAGAGACCCAGTACTTC,CASSTGTGVGETQYF
15,TRBJ2-1,.,TRBV10-1,.,TGCGCCAGCAGTGACACGGCTAGCAACTACAATGAGCAGTTCTTC,CASSDTASNYNEQFF
16,TRBJ1-6,TRBD1,TRBV4-1,once,TGCGCCAGCAGCCAATTTCCGGGACAGGATAATTCACCCCTCCACTTT,CASSQFPGQDNSPLHF
15,TRBJ1-6,TRBD1,TRBV6-1,.,TGTGCCAGCAGTGAGGGGACAGGGACATATTCACCCCTCCACTTT,CASSEGTGTYSPLHF
12,TRBJ2-7,.,TRBV6-1,.,TGTGCCAGCAGTGAACTTCCCTACGAGCAGTACTTC,CASSELPYEQYF
14,TRBJ2-3,.,TRBV6-1,once,TGTGCCAGCAGTGAAGTTAGCGGATCAGATACGCAGTATTTT,CASSEVSGSDTQYF
14,TRBJ2-2,TRBD2,TRBV6-4,.,TGTGCCAGCAGTGCGCAGCGGGGTGCCGGGGAGCTGTTTTTT,CASSAQRGAGELFF
13,TRBJ1-1,.,TRBV30,.,TGTGCCTGGAGTGGACAGTCGAACACTGAAGCTTTCTTT,CAWSGQSNTEAFF
18,TRBJ2-7,.,TRBV21-1,.,TGTGCCAGCAGCACGCCTCACTTAGACAGGGTTGATTCCTACGAGCAGTACTTC,CASSTPHLDRVDSYEQYF
14,TRBJ2-3,.,TRBV7-6,.,TGTGCCAGCAGCTTAGTGGCCCACACAGATACGCAGTATTTT,CASSLVAHTDTQYF
15,TRBJ1-3,TRBD1,TRBV6-5,.,TGTGCCAGCAGCGGACAGGGGGCAGGGGGAAACACCATATATTTT,CASSGQGAGGNTIYF
18,TRBJ2-2,.,TRBV2,.,TGTGCCAGCAGGCAGCGGACCTTCAGAGCCGCGAACACCGGGGAGCTGTTTTTT,CASRQRTFRAANTGELFF
14,TRBJ2-7,TRBD2,TRBV19,.,TGTGCCAGTACTGGGCTAGCGGGAGTCCACGAGCAGTACTTC,CASTGLAGVHEQYF
16,TRBJ2-3,TRBD2,TRBV20-1,few,TGCAGTGCTAGTGACATAGCGGGGGGCGTCGCAGATACGCAGTATTTT,CSASDIAGGVADTQYF
14,TRBJ1-2,.,TRBV18,.,TGTGCCAGCTCACCACCGGCGGGTGACTATGGCTACACCTTC,CASSPPAGDYGYTF
13,TRBJ2-3,.,TRBV11-2,.,TGTGCCAGCACAATACAAAGCACAGATACGCAGTATTTT,CASTIQSTDTQYF
15,TRBJ1-2,.,TRBV4-1,few,TGCGCCAGCAGCCAAGAGGGCCCGTCTAACTATGGCTACACCTTC,CASSQEGPSNYGYTF
13,TRBJ2-3,.,TRBV3-1/TRBV3-2,.,TGTGCCAGCAGCCAAGCCCCCGGGGATACGCAGTATTTT,CASSQAPGDTQYF